Here is one T cell receptor beta chain with its context. Its antigen is still unknown. This specimen comes from a study of early T cells in non-severe SARS-CoV-2 infection. Study-wide background: Sequencing of unsorted whole blood was done on bulk RNA, leaving chains unpaired.

Study results and caveats: Matches to VDJdb favored anti-spike CD8 responses and missed private and CD4 specificities.

Germline V lookup: CDR1 ENHRY, CDR2 SYGVKD. The ends were cut back, 2 bases at V and 0 bases at J, with 9 bases in the middle. This CDR3 comprises 15 residues. Individual cDNA molecules carried attached unique molecular identifiers. MiXCR, applied by TCRdb to the 5' RACE reads, yields one record per CDR3 protein. The repertoire holds approximately 70,000 distinct CDR3 sequences, with approximately 13% as singletons. V and J are TRBV10-3 and TRBJ2-3; D possibly corresponds to TRBD2 (6 bases). The source of this sequence is an adult who was a healthcare worker with PCR-confirmed SARS-CoV-2 infection or an uninfected control (not recorded which). The source material was whole blood. The CDR3 sequence: CAISERRESTDTQYF. The CDR3 region has the DNA TGTGCCATCAGTGAGAGACGGGAGAGCACAGATACGCAGTATTTT.